Described below is a single T cell receptor (beta chain) sequence and its context. Its antigen is still unknown. PCR involved 60 Vbeta and 13 Jbeta primers. Authors' processing steps: Later analysis identified 80 million to 90 million unique TCR beta chains, roughly 11 million shared. Profiled with immunoSEQ multiplex PCR; TCRdb holds only in-frame clones, not every one. V, J and clone size are those of that table, while D and trimming were read from the DNA. The data show about 110,000 clones, 60% to 80% seen once. This specimen belongs to a study of cytomegalovirus exposure and HLA in healthy donors. Study observations and caveats: Later analysis indicated greater clonal expansion among HLA-associated TCR beta chains than among equally common other chains. Researchers reported in a later analysis that common viral pathogens appeared linked to several top clusters.

The CDR3 loop spans 14 amino acids. V shed 4 bases and J shed 11 bases, with 21 bases lying between them. Per germline, CDR1 SGHDT and CDR2 YYEEEE. The receptor was isolated from a man younger than 35 in good health and CMV-seropositive. Source material: PBMCs. This chain uses TRBV5-6 with TRBJ1-1; tentatively, D is TRBD1 (5 bases). The CDR3 spells CASSLDRLASRAFF. Here the CDR3 DNA reads TGTGCCAGCAGCCTAGACAGATTGGCGTCGCGTGCTTTCTTT.